This T cell receptor (beta chain) was sequenced in a study of cytomegalovirus exposure and HLA in healthy donors. Regarding the study as a whole: Sequencing likely produced, as an artifact, a cluster of highly shared sequence variants. Some V segments could not be told apart, so they were left out, TRBV6-2 and TRBV6-3 among them.

Concerning this clone: As yet, its antigen is unknown.

The CDR3 has 14 residues. J was trimmed by 4 bases and V by 6 bases; bases with no gene match: 6. Germline-derived CDR1 and CDR2 are SNHLY and FYNNEI. The PCR used 60 Vbeta and 13 Jbeta primers. Clones were sequenced by immunoSEQ multiplex PCR, and TCRdb holds only the in-frame ones, with some missing. This sample yields some 140,000 clones, of which about four fifths are seen a single time; around 1.3% belongs to the top ten. The chain couples TRBV2 to TRBJ2-7; 10 nucleotides align to TRBD1. Sequences were obtained from PBMCs. This receptor was obtained from a male donor in good health and CMV-seropositive. CDR3 sequence reads: CASSGTGVGYEQYF. The CDR3 coding sequence is TGTGCCAGCAGCGGGACAGGGGTGGGATACGAGCAGTACTTC.